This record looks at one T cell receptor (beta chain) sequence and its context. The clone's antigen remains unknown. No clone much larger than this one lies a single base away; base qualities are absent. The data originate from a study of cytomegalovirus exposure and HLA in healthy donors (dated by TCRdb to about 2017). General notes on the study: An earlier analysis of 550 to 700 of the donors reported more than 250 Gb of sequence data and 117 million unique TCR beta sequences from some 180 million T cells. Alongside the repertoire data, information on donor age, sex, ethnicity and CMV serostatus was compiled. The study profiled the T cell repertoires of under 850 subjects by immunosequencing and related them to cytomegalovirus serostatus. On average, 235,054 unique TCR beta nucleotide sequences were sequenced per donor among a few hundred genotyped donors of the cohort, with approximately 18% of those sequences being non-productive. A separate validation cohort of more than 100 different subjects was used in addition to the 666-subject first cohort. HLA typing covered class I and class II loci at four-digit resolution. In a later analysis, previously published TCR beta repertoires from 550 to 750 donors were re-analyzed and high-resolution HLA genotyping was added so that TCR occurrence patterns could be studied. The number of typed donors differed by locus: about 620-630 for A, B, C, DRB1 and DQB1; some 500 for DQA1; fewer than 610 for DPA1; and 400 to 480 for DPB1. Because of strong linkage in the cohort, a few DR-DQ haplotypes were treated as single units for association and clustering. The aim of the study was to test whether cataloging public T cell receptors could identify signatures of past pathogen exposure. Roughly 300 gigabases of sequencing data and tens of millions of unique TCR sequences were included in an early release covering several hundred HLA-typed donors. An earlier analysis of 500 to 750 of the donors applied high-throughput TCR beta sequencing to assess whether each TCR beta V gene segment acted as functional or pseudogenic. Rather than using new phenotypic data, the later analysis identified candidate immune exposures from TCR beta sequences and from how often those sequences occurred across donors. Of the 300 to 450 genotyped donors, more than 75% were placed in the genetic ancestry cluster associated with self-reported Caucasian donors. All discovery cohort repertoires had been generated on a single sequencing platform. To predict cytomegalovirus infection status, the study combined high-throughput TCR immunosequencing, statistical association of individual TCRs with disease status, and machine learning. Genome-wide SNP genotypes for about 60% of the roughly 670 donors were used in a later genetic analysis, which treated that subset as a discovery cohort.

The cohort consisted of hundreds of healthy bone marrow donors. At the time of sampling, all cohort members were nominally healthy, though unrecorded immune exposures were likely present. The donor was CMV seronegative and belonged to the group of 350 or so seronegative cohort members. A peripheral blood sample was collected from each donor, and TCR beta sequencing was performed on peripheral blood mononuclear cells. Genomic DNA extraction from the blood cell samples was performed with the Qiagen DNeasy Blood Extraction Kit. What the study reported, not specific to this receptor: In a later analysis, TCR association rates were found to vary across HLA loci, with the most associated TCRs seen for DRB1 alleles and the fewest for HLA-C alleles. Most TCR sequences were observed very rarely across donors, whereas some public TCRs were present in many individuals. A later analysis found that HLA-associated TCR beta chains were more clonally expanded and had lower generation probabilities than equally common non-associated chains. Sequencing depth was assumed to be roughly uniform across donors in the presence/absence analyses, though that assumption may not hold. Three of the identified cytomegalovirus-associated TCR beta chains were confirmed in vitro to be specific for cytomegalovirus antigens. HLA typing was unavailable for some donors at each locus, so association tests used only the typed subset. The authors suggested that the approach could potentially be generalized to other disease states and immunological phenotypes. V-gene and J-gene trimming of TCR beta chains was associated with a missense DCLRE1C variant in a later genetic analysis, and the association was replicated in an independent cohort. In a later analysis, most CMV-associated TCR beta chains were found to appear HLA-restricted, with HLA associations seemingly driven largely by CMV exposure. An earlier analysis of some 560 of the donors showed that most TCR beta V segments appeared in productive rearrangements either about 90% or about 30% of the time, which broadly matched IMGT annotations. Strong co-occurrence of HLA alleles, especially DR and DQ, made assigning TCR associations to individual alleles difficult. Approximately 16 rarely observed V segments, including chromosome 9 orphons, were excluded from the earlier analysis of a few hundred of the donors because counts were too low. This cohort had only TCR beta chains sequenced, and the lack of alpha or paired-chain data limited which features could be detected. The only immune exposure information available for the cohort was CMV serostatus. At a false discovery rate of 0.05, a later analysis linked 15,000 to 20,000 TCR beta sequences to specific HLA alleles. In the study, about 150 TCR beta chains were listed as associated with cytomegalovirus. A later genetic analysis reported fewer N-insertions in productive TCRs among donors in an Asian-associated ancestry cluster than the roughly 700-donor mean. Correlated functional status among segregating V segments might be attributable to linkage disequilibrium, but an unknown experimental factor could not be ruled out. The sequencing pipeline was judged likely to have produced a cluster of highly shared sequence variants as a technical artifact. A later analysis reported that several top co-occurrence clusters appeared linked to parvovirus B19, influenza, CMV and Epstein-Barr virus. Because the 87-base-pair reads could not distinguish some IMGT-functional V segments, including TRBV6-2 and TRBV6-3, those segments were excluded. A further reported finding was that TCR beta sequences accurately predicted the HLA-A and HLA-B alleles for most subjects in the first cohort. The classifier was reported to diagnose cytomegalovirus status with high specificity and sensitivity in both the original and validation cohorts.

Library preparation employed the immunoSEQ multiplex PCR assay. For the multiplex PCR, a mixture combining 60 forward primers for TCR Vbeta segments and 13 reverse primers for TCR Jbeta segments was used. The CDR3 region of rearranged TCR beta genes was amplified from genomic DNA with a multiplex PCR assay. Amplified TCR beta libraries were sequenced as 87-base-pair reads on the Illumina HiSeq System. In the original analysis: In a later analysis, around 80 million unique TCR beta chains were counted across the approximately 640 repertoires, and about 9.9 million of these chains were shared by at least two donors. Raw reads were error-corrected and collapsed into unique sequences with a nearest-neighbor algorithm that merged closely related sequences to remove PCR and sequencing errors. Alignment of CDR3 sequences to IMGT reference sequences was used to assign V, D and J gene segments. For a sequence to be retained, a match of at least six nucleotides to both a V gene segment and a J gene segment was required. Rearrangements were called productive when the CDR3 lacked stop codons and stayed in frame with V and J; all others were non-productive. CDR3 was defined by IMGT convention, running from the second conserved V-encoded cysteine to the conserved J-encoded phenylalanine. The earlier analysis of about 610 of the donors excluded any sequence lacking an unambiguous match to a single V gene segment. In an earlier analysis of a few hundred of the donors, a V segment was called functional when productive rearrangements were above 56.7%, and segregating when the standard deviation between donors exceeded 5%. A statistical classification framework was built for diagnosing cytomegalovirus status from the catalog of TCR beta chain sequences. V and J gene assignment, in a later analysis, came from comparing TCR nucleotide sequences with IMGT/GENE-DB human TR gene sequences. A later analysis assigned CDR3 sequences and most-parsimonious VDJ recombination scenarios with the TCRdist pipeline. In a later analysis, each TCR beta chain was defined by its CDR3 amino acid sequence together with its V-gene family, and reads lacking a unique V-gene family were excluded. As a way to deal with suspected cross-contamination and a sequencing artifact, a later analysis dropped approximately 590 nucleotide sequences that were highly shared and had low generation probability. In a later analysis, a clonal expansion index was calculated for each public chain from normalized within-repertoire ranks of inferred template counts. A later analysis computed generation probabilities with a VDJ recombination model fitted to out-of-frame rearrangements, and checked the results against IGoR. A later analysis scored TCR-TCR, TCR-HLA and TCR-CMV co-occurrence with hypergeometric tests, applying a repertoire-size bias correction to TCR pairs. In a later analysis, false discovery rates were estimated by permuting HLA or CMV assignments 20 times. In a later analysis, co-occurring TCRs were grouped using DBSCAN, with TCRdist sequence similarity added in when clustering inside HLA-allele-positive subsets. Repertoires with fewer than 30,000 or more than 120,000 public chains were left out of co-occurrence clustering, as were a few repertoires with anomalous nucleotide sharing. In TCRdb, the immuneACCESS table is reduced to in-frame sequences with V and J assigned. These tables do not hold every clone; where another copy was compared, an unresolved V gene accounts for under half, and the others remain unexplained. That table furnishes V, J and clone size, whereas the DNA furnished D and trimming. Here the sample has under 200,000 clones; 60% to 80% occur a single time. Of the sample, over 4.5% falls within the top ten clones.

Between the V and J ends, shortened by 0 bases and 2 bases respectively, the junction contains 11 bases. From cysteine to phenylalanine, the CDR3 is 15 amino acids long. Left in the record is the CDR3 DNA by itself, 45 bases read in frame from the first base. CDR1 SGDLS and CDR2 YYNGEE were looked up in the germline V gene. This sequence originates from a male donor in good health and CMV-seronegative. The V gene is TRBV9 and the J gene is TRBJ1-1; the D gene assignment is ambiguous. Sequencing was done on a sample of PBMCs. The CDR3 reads CASSVGSGLNTEAFF. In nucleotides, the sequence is TGTGCCAGCAGCGTAGGCTCAGGACTTAACACTGAAGCTTTCTTT.